The 7 T cell receptor beta chains reported below all come from one sample, sequenced in a study of T-cell reconstitution after alpha-beta-depleted transplantation in children. Construction of the TCRbeta library involved unique molecular identifiers. TCRdb called the PCR reads again in MiXCR, with one record for every CDR3 protein. The sample carries about 460,000 distinct CDR3 sequences, about an eighth recorded once. This material consisted of PBMCs, mostly from graft donor cells, taken 180 days after TCRalphabeta/CD19-depleted stem cell transplant. The receptor source for this set is a female patient under 10 years old who had a stem cell transplant for aplastic anemia, so the T cells may come from the graft donor.

This clonotype was detected many times. The chain is built from TRBV6-5 and TRBJ2-2; no clear D. This CDR3 is 16 amino acids long. Trimming left V 2 bases short and J 2 bases short, with 12 bases between. Germline values: CDR1 MNHEY, CDR2 SVGAGI. The CDR3 loop reads CASSYTQDANTGELFF. CDR3 bases: TGTGCCAGCAGTTACACCCAGGATGCTAACACCGGGGAGCTGTTTTTT.

The sample holds many counts of this clonotype. The rearrangement links TRBV7-2 to TRBJ2-7; D is uncertain. The CDR3 is 16 amino acids. Germline CDR1 reads SGHTA; CDR2 reads FQGNSA. Trimming removed 1 base from V and 6 bases from J, with 19 bases in between. As DNA, the CDR3 is TGTGCCAGCAGCTTAGTAGGTCAGAACCTTCTGGGCGAGCAGTACTTC. Translation gives CASSLVGQNLLGEQYF.

This chain joins TRBV7-2 and TRBJ2-7; tentative D call: TRBD2 (6 bases). Germline loops: CDR1 SGHTA, CDR2 FQGNSA. V was shortened by 3 bases and J by 0 bases, with 12 bases between the two germline ends. This CDR3 region has 15 residues. CDR3 DNA sequence: TGTGCCAGCAGCTTCCCGGGGGACTTCTCCTACGAGCAGTACTTC. It encodes CASSFPGDFSYEQYF.

This clonotype was counted at least ten times. The V and J genes are TRBV29-1 and TRBJ2-7; D not certain. V was shortened by 6 bases and J by 4 bases, with 16 bases between the two germline ends. Germline assignment: CDR1 SQVTM and CDR2 ANQGSEA. This CDR3 contains 13 residues. The CDR3 reads CSVATDALYEQYV. The DNA of the CDR3 is TGCAGCGTCGCCACTGACGCCCTATACGAGCAGTACGTC.

V is TRBV12-3 or TRBV12-4 and J is TRBJ2-5, with 7 bases aligning to TRBD1. V dropped 6 bases and J dropped 5; count of bases not matched to a gene: 6. This CDR3 region has 13 residues. The CDR3 loop reads CASRRQGTETQYF. Written as DNA, the CDR3 is TGTGCCAGCAGAAGACAGGGTACGGAGACCCAGTACTTC.

This sequence joins TRBV20-1 and TRBJ2-1, with 10 nucleotides matching TRBD2. Germline V gene data show CDR1 as DFQATT and CDR2 as SNEGSKA (reference sequence). This CDR3 contains 15 residues. Trimming at V came to 6 bases and at J to 4 bases, leaving 9 bases not matched to a gene. CDR3 in DNA: TGCAGTGCCCAACCTACTAGCGGGGTTTACAATGAGCAGTTCTTC. This codes for CSAQPTSGVYNEQFF.

This chain joins TRBV27 and TRBJ2-1; TRBD1 matches 9 bases. The trim removed 7 bases at V and 4 bases at J, leaving 14 bases unmatched. The CDR3 loop spans 17 amino acids. The germline gives CDR1 MNHEY, CDR2 SMNVEV (reference sequence). The CDR3: CASNFRDRVAKYNEQFF. CDR3 bases: TGTGCCAGCAATTTCCGGGACAGGGTTGCGAAGTACAATGAGCAGTTCTTC.